This is a list of T cell receptor beta chains from one sample in a study of human T cells and chemical hapten exposure. One entry per CDR3 protein, called by TCRdb with MiXCR from the RACE reads. The sample shows under 400,000 distinct CDR3 sequences, approximately 5% of them seen only once. The sequenced sample was whole blood, obtained in connection with sensitization to the hapten diphenylcyclopropenone (DPC). The receptor set was obtained from a woman between 50 and 59 years old with alopecia areata. Some clones in this sample may be carry-over from other donors' samples. Both conserved end residues are part of each CDR3. The D gene is left open where the match is weak. Clone size is not always given. Where it is, it says once, few, many or a class for expanded clones.

. few TRBJ1-6 TRBV2 CASTGGSNNSPLHF TGTGCCAGTACCGGGGGATCGAATAATTCACCCCTCCACTTT
. many TRBJ2-5 TRBV3-1 CASSQIETQYF TGTGCCAGCAGCCAAATAGAGACCCAGTACTTC
. . TRBJ2-7 TRBV9 CASSPTELNSYEQYF TGTGCCAGCAGCCCGACCGAACTGAACTCCTACGAGCAGTACTTC
. many TRBJ2-3 TRBV20-1 CSARSGSTDTQYF TGCAGTGCTAGGTCCGGAAGCACAGATACGCAGTATTTT
TRBD1 . TRBJ1-2 TRBV5-1 CASSHGQGKAGYTF TGCGCCAGCAGCCACGGACAGGGGAAGGCTGGCTACACCTTC
. many TRBJ2-7 TRBV7-2 CASSASYEQYF TGTGCCAGCAGCGCCTCCTACGAGCAGTACTTC
. . TRBJ1-2 TRBV29-1 CSVPQGGGGYTF TGCAGCGTCCCCCAGGGAGGGGGGGGCTACACCTTC
. many TRBJ2-7 TRBV20-1 CSAREGEQYF TGCAGTGCTAGAGAGGGGGAGCAGTACTTC
. . TRBJ2-4 TRBV11-2 CASSTQGAKNIQYF TGTGCCAGCAGCACCCAGGGTGCCAAAAACATTCAGTACTTC
. few TRBJ1-1 TRBV27 CASSFEWNTEAFF TGTGCCAGCAGTTTTGAGTGGAACACTGAAGCTTTCTTT
. . TRBJ2-1 TRBV20-1 CSARLGVEQFF TGCAGTGCTAGATTAGGTGTTGAGCAGTTCTTC
. few TRBJ2-2 TRBV20-1 CSARDRGRGDGELFF TGCAGTGCTAGAGATAGGGGCAGGGGGGACGGGGAGCTGTTTTTT
TRBD1 . TRBJ1-1 TRBV12-3/TRBV12-4 CASSHRGSTEAFF TGTGCCAGCAGTCACAGGGGAAGCACTGAAGCTTTCTTT
. many TRBJ2-7 TRBV29-1 CSAVTDPREQYF TGCAGCGCCGTCACCGATCCCCGCGAGCAGTACTTC
TRBD2 many TRBJ2-1 TRBV13 CASSGLAGINEQFF TGTGCCAGCAGCGGACTAGCGGGAATAAATGAGCAGTTCTTC
. many TRBJ2-3 TRBV12-3/TRBV12-4 CASSFGGLGTQYF TGTGCCAGCAGTTTCGGGGGGCTTGGTACGCAGTATTTT
TRBD2 . TRBJ2-1 TRBV6-2/TRBV6-3 CASRAFLAGQNEQFF TGTGCCAGCCGAGCCTTTTTAGCGGGACAAAATGAGCAGTTCTTC
. few TRBJ1-2 TRBV5-1 CASSLGGADGYTF TGCGCCAGCAGCTTGGGGGGCGCCGATGGCTACACCTTC
TRBD2 many TRBJ2-5 TRBV29-1 CSAGRTSGETQYF TGCAGCGCTGGTCGGACTAGCGGAGAGACCCAGTACTTC
. many TRBJ1-1 TRBV2 CATQVAGPSFPEAFF TGTGCCACTCAAGTAGCGGGGCCGTCTTTTCCTGAAGCTTTCTTT
. many TRBJ2-7 TRBV4-3 CASSQLASTYEQYF TGCGCCAGCAGCCAACTAGCATCCACCTACGAGCAGTACTTC
TRBD2 many TRBJ2-7 TRBV10-1 CASSSTGGKIGEQYF TGCGCCAGCAGTTCAACGGGGGGAAAAATTGGCGAGCAGTACTTC
. many TRBJ2-3 TRBV7-8 CASSLFETSTDTQYF TGTGCCAGCAGCTTATTCGAAACTAGCACAGATACGCAGTATTTT
. . TRBJ2-3 TRBV12-3/TRBV12-4 CASSLTGGVSTDTQYF TGTGCCAGCAGTTTAACGGGGGGCGTGAGCACAGATACGCAGTATTTT
TRBD1 . TRBJ2-3 TRBV20-1 CSASPGGSADTQYF TGCAGTGCTAGTCCAGGGGGCTCGGCAGATACGCAGTATTTT
TRBD2 many TRBJ2-3 TRBV10-3 CAITGEGPGDTQYF TGTGCCATCACGGGGGAGGGCCCCGGAGATACGCAGTATTTT
. . TRBJ1-2 TRBV4-1 CASSPRELPNYGYTF TGCGCCAGCAGCCCCAGGGAACTTCCTAACTATGGCTACACCTTC
TRBD2 many TRBJ2-2 TRBV11-2 CASSRTSEKNTGELFF TGTGCCAGCAGCCGGACTAGCGAGAAGAACACCGGGGAGCTGTTTTTT
TRBD1 . TRBJ2-4 TRBV4-1 CASSQADRAKTKNIQYF TGCGCCAGCAGCCAAGCGGACAGGGCGAAGACCAAAAACATTCAGTACTTC
. few TRBJ2-7 TRBV20-1 CSASTGNYEQYF TGCAGTGCTAGTACGGGGAACTACGAGCAGTACTTC
TRBD1 few TRBJ1-4 TRBV4-2 CASSVGTGGEKLFF TGTGCCAGCAGCGTCGGGACAGGAGGGGAAAAACTGTTTTTT
. . TRBJ1-3 TRBV7-2 CASSFSGGGGNTIYF TGTGCCAGCAGCTTCTCTGGGGGTGGTGGAAACACCATATATTTT
. many TRBJ1-2 TRBV2 CASSETAPYTF TGTGCCAGCAGTGAAACCGCCCCATACACCTTC
TRBD2 many TRBJ2-3 TRBV10-3 CATREGTRQTTQYF TGTGCCACCAGGGAGGGTACCAGGCAGACTACGCAGTATTTT
TRBD2 many TRBJ2-7 TRBV12-3/TRBV12-4 CASSQGGVEQYF TGTGCCAGCAGTCAGGGAGGGGTCGAGCAGTACTTC
. few TRBJ2-7 TRBV27 CASSLRQADYEQYF TGTGCCAGCAGTTTACGTCAGGCAGATTACGAGCAGTACTTC
TRBD2 . TRBJ2-5 TRBV7-9 CASVSGQETQYF TGTGCCAGCGTTAGCGGGCAAGAGACCCAGTACTTC
. . TRBJ1-5 TRBV24-1 CATSDLLEGDSNQPQHF TGTGCCACCAGTGATTTGCTGGAGGGTGATAGCAATCAGCCCCAGCATTTT
. few TRBJ2-7 TRBV29-1 CSVVGLSYEQYF TGCAGCGTTGTCGGTCTTTCCTACGAGCAGTACTTC
. many TRBJ2-6 TRBV14 CASSPSGAGANVLTF TGTGCCAGCAGCCCCTCGGGCGCCGGGGCCAACGTCCTGACTTTC